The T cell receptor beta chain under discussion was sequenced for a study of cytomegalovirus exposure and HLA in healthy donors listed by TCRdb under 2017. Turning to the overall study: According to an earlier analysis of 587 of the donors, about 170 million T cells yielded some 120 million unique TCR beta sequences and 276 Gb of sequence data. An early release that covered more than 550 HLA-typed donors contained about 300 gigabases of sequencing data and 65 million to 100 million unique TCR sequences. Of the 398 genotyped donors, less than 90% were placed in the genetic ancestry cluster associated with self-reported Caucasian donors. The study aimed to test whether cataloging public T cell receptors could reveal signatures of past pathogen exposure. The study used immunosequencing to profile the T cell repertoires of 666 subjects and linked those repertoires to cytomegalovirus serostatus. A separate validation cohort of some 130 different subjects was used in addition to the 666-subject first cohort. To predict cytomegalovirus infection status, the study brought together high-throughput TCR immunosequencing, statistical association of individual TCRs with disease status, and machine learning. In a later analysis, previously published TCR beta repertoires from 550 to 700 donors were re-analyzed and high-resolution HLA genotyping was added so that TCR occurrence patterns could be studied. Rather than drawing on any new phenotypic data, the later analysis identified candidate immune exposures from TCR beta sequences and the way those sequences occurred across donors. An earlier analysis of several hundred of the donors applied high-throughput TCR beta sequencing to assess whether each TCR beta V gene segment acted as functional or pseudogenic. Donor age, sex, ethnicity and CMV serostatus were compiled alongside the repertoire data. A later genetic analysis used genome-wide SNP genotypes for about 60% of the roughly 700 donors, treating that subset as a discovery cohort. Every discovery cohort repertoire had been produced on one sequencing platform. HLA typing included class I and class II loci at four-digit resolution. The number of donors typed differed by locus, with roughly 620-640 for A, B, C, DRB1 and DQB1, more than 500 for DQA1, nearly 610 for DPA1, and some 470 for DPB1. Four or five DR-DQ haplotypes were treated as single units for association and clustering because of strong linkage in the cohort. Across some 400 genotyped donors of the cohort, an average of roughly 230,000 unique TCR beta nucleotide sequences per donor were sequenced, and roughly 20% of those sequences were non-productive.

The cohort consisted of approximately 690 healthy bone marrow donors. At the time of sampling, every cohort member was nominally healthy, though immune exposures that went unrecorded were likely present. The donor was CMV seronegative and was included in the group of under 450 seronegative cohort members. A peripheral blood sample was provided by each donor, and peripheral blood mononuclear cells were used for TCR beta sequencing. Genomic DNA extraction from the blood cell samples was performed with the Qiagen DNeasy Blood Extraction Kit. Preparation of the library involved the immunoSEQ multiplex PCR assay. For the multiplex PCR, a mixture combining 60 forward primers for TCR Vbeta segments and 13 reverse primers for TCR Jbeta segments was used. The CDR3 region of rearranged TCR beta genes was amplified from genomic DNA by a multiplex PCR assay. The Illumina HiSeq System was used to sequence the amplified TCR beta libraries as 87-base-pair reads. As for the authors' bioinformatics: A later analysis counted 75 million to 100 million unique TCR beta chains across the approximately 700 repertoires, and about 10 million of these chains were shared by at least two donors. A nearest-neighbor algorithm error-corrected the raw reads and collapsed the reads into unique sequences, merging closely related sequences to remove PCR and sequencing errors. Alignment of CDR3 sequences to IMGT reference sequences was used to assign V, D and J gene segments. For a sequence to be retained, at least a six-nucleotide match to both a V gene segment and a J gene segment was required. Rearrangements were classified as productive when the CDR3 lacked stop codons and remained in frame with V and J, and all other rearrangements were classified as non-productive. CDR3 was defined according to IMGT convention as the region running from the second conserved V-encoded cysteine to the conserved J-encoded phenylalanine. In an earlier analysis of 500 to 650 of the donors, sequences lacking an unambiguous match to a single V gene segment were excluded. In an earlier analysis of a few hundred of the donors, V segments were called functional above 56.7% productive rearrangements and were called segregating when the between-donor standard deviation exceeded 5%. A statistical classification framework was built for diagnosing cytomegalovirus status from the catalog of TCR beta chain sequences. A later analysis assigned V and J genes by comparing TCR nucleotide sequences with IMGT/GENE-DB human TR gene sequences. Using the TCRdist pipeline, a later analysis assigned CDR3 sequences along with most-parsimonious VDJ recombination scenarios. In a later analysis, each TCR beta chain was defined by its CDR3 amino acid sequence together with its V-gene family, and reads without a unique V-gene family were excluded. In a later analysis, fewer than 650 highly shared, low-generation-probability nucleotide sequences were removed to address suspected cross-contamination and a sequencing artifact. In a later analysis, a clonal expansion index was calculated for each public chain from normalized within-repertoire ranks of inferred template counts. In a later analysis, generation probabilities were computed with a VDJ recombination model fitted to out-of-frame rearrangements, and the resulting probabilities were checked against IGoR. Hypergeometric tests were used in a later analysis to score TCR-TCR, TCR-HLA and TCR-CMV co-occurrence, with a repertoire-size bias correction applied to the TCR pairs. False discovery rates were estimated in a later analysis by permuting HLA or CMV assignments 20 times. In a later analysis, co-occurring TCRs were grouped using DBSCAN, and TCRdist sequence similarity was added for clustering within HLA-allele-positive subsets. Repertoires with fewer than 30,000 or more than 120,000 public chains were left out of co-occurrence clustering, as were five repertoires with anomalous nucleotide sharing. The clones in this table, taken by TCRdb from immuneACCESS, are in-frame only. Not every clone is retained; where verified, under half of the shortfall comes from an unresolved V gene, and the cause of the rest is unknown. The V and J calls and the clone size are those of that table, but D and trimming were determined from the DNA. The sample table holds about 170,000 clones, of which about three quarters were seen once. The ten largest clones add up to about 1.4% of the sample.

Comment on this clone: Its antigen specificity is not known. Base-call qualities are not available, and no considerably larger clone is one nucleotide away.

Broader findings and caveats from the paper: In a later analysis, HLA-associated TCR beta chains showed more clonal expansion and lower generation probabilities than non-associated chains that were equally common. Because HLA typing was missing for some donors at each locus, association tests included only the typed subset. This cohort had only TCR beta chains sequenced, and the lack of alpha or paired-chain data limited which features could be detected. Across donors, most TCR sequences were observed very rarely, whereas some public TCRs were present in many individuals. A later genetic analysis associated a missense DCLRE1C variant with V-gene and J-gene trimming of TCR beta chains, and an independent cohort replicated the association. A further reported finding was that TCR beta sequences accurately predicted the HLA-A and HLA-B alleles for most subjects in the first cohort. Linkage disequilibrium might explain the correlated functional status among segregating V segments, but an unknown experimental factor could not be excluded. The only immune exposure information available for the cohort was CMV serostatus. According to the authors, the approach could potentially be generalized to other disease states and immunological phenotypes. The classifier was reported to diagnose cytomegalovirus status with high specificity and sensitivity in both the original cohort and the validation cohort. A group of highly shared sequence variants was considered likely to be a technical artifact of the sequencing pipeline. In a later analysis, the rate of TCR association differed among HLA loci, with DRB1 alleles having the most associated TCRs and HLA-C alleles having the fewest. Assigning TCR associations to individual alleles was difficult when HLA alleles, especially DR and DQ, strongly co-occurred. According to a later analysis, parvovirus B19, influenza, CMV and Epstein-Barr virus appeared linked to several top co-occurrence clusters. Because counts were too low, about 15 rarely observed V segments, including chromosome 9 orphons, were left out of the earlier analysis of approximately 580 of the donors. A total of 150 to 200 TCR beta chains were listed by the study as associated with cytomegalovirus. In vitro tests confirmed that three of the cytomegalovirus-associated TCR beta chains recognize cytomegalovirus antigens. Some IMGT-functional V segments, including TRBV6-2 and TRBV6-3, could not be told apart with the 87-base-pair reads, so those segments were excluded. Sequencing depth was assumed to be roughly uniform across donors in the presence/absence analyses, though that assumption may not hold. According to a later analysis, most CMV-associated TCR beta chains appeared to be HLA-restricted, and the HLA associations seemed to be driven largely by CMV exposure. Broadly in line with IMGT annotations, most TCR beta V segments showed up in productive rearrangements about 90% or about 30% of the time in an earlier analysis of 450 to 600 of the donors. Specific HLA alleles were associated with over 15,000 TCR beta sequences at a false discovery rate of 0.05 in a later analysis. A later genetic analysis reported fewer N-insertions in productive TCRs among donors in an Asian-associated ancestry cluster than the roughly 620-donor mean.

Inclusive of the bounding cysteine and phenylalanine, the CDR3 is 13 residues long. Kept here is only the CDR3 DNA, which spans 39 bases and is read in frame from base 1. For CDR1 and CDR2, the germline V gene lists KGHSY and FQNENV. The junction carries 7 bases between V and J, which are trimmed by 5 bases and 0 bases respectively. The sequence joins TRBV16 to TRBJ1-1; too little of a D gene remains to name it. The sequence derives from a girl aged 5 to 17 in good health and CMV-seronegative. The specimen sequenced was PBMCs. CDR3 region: CASSAYLNTEAFF. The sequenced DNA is TGTGCCAGCAGCGCCTACTTGAACACTGAAGCTTTCTTT. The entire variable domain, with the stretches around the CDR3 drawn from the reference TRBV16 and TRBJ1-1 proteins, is GEEVAQTPKHLVRGEGQKAKLYCAPIKGHSYVFWYQQVLKNEFKFLISFQNENVFDETGMPKERFSAKCLPNSPCSLEIQATKLEDSAVYFCASSAYLNTEAFFGQGTRLTVV.